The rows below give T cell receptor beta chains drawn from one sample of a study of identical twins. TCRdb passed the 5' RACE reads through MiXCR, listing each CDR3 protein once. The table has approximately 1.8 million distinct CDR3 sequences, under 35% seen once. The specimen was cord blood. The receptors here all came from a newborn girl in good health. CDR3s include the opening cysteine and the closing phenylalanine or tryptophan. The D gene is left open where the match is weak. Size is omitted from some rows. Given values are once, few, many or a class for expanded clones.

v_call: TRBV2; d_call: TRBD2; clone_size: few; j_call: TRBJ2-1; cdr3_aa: CACSGWEGVSYNEQFF; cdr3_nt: TGTGCCTGTAGCGGGTGGGAAGGTGTTTCCTACAATGAGCAGTTCTTC
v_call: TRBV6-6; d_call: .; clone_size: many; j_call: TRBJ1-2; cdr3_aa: CASSYAGFYGYTF; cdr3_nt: TGTGCCAGCAGTTACGCAGGGTTCTATGGCTACACCTTC
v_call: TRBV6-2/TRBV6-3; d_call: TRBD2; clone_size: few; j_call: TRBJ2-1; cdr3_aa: CASSPEGLAGTRQFF; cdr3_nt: TGTGCCAGCAGCCCAGAGGGACTAGCGGGGACTAGGCAGTTCTTC
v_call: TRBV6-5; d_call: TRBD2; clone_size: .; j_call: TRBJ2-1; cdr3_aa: CASSYEASGRAGNEQFF; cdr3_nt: TGTGCCAGCAGTTATGAGGCTAGCGGGAGGGCCGGCAATGAGCAGTTCTTC
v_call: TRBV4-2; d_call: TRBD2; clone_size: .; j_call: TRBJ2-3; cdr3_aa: CASSREMASGRGDTQYF; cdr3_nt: TGTGCCAGCAGCCGCGAAATGGCTAGCGGGAGGGGAGATACGCAGTATTTT
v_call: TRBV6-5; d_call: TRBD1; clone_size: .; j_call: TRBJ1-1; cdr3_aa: CASSYQGDDTEAFF; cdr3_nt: TGTGCCAGCAGTTATCAGGGGGACGACACTGAAGCTTTCTTT
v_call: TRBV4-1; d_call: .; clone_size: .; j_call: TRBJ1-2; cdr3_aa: CASSRTTGNYGYTF; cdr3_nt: TGCGCCAGCAGCCGTACCACAGGCAACTATGGCTACACCTTC
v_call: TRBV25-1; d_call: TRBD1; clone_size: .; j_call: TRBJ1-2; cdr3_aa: CASSEMGTGGRYTF; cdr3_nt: TGTGCCAGCAGTGAAATGGGGACAGGGGGACGCTACACCTTC
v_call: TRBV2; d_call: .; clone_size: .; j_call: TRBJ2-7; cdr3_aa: CASTYIGVNYEQYF; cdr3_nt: TGTGCCAGCACCTACATAGGGGTGAACTACGAGCAGTACTTC
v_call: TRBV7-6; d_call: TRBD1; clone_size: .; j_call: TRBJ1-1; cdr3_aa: CASSLAAIRTGWNTEAFF; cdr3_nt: TGTGCCAGCAGCTTAGCCGCTATCCGGACAGGGTGGAACACTGAAGCTTTCTTT
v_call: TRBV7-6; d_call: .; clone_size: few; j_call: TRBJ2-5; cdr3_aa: CASSRRERSETQYF; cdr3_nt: TGTGCCAGCAGCCGAAGGGAGAGGTCGGAGACCCAGTACTTC
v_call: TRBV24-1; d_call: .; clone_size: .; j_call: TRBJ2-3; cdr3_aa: CATSVGLSTDTQYF; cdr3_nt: TGTGCCACCAGTGTCGGGCTTAGCACAGATACGCAGTATTTT
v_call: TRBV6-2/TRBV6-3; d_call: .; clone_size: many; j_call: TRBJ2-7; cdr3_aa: CATSVGGSYEQYF; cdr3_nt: TGTGCCACCTCAGTAGGGGGAAGCTACGAGCAGTACTTC
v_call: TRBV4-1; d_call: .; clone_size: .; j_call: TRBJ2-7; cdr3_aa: CASSPWVSGPDRSYNEQYF; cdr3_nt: TGCGCCAGCAGCCCCTGGGTTAGCGGTCCCGACCGCTCCTACAATGAGCAGTACTTC
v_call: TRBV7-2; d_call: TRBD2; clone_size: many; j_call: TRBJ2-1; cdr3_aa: CASSPTSANNEQFF; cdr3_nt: TGTGCCAGCAGTCCGACTAGCGCAAACAATGAGCAGTTCTTC
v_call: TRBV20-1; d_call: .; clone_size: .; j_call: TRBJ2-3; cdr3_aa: CSALPTDTQYF; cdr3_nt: TGCAGTGCTTTACCCACAGATACGCAGTATTTT
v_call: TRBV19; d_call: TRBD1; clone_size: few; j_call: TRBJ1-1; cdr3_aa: CASNLLQGRGAEAFF; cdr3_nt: TGTGCCAGTAACCTCCTACAGGGGCGGGGAGCTGAAGCTTTCTTT
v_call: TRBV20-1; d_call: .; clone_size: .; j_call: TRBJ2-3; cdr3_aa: CSAQRFGGSTDTQYF; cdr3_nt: TGCAGTGCTCAAAGATTCGGGGGATCCACAGATACGCAGTATTTT
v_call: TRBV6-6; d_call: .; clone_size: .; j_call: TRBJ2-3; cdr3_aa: CASSYILPGGLTDTQYF; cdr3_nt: TGTGCCAGCAGTTATATCCTTCCCGGGGGACTCACAGATACGCAGTATTTT
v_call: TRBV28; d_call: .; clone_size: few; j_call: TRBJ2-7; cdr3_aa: CASGSRPPYEQYF; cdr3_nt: TGTGCCAGCGGGAGCCGTCCCCCTTACGAGCAGTACTTC
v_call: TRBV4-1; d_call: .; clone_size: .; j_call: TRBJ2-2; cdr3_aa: CASSQQPSYTGELFF; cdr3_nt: TGCGCCAGCAGCCAACAACCTAGTTACACCGGGGAGCTGTTTTTT
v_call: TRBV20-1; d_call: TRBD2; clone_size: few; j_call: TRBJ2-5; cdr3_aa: CSARDLAGGKETQYF; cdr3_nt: TGCAGTGCTAGAGATTTGGCGGGAGGGAAAGAGACCCAGTACTTC
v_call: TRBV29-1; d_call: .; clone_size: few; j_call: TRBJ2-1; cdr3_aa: CSARWSSYNEQFF; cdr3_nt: TGCAGCGCGCGTTGGAGCTCCTACAATGAGCAGTTCTTC
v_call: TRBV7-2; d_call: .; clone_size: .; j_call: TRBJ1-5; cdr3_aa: CASSLLADQPQHF; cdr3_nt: TGTGCCAGCAGCTTATTAGCTGATCAGCCCCAGCATTTT
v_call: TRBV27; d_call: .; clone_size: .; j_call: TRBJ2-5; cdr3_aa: CASSLSPTENNEQYF; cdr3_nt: TGTGCCAGCAGTTTATCCCCGACAGAGAACAATGAGCAGTACTTC
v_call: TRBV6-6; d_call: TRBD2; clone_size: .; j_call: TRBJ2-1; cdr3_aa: CASAGLDNEQFF; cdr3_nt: TGTGCCAGCGCGGGACTAGACAATGAGCAGTTCTTC
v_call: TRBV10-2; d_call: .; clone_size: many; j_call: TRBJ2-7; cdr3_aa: CASIGGSYEQYF; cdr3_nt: TGCGCCAGCATTGGGGGGAGCTACGAGCAGTACTTC
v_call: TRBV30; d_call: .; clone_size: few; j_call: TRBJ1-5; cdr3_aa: CAWSGADSNQPQHF; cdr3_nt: TGTGCCTGGAGTGGGGCAGATAGCAATCAGCCCCAGCATTTT
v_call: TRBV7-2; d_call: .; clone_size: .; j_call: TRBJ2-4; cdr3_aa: CASSLRRLGGKNIQYF; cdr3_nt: TGTGCCAGCAGCTTACGGAGGCTAGGGGGCAAAAACATTCAGTACTTC
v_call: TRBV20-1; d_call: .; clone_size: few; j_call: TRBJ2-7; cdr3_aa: CSARGRNLYEQYF; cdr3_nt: TGCAGTGCTAGGGGACGGAACCTTTACGAGCAGTACTTC
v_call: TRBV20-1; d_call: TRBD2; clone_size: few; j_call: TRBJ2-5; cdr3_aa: CSATGLAGEVLETQYF; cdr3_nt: TGCAGTGCTACGGGACTAGCGGGAGAAGTCCTGGAGACCCAGTACTTC
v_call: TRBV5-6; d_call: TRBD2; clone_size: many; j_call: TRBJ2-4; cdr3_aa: CASSSLAGSKNIQYF; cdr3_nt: TGTGCCAGCAGCTCCCTAGCGGGGAGCAAAAACATTCAGTACTTC
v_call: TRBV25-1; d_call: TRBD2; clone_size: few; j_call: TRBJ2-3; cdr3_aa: CASSGPGLATQYF; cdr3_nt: TGTGCCAGCAGTGGGCCGGGACTAGCTACGCAGTATTTT
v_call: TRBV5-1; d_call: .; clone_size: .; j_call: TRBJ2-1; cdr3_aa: CASSLVGLSTYNEQFF; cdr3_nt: TGCGCCAGCAGCTTGGTCGGACTCTCTACCTACAATGAGCAGTTCTTC
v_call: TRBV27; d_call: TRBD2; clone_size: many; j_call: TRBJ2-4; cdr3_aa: CASSPLGGVAKNIQYF; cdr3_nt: TGTGCCAGCAGCCCCCTGGGGGGGGTAGCCAAAAACATTCAGTACTTC
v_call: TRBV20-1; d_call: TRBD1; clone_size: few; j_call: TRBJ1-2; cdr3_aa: CSAVGQDRGNSYGYTF; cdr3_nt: TGCAGTGCTGTTGGGCAAGACAGGGGAAACAGTTATGGCTACACCTTC
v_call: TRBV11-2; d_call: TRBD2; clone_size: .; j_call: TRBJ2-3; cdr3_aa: CASSLVSGGVTDTQYF; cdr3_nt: TGTGCCAGCAGCTTAGTAAGCGGGGGGGTCACAGATACGCAGTATTTT
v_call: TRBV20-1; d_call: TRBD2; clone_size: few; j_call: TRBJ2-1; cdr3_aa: CSARGGLAGLATYNEQFF; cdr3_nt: TGCAGTGCTAGGGGGGGACTAGCGGGCCTAGCCACCTACAATGAGCAGTTCTTC
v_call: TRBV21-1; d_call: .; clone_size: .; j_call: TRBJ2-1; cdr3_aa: CASSMGLVSDNEQFF; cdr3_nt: TGTGCCAGCAGCATGGGACTAGTAAGCGACAATGAGCAGTTCTTC
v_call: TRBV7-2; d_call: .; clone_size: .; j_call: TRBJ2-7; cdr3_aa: CASSLDPPGPYEQYF; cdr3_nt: TGTGCCAGCAGCTTAGATCCCCCGGGTCCTTACGAGCAGTACTTC
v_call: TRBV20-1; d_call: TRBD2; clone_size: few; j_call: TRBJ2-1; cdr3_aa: CSAGGDLLYNEQFF; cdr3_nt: TGCAGTGCTGGGGGGGACTTACTATACAATGAGCAGTTCTTC
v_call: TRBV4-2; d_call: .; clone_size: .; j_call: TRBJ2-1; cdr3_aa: CASSPPGVGYNEQFF; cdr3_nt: TGTGCCAGCAGCCCTCCCGGGGTGGGTTACAATGAGCAGTTCTTC
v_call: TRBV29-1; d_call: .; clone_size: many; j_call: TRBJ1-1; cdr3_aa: CSVQGHTEAFF; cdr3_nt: TGCAGCGTCCAGGGCCACACTGAAGCTTTCTTT
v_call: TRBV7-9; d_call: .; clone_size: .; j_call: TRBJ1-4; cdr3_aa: CASSLGRTPTNEKLFF; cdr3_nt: TGTGCCAGCAGCTTAGGCAGGACCCCAACTAATGAAAAACTGTTTTTT
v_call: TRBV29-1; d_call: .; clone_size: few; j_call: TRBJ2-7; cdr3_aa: CSVLPDPPGNYEQYF; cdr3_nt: TGCAGCGTTTTACCCGACCCCCCAGGGAACTACGAGCAGTACTTC
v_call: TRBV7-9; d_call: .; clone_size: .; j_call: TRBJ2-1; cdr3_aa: CASSYNLEQFF; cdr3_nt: TGTGCCAGCAGCTACAACCTGGAGCAGTTCTTC
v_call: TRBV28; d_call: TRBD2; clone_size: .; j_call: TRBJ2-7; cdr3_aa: CASTHSTSGYEQYF; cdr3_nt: TGTGCCAGCACCCACTCGACTAGCGGCTACGAGCAGTACTTC
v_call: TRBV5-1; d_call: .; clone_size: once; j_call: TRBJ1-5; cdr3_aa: CASRGAFDQPQHF; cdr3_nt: TGCGCCAGCCGGGGGGCTTTTGATCAGCCCCAGCATTTT
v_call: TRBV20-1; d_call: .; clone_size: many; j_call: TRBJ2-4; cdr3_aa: CSARDLWGSENIQYF; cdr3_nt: TGCAGTGCTAGAGATCTCTGGGGTAGTGAAAACATTCAGTACTTC
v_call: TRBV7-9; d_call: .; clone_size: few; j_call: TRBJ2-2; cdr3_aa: CASSPGAGTGELFF; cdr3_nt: TGTGCCAGCAGCCCCGGGGCGGGCACCGGGGAGCTGTTTTTT
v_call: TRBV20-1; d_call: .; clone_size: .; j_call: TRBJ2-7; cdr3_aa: CSAKLGRRPHEQYF; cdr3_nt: TGCAGTGCAAAGCTAGGTAGAAGGCCCCACGAGCAGTACTTC
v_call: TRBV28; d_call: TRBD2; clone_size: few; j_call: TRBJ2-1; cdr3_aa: CASSLDRLAGVWGISYNEQFF; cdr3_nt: TGTGCCAGCAGTTTAGACCGACTAGCGGGAGTATGGGGGATCTCCTACAATGAGCAGTTCTTC
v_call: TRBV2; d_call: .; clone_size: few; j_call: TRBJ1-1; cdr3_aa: CASSGRVPSGTEAFF; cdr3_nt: TGTGCCAGCAGCGGAAGGGTTCCCTCGGGGACTGAAGCTTTCTTT
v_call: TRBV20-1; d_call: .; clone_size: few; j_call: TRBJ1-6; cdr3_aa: CSATNRASNSPLHF; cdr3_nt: TGCAGTGCTACCAACAGGGCGAGTAATTCACCCCTCCACTTT
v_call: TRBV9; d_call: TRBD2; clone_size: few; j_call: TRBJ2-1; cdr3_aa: CASSSGLSAYNEQFF; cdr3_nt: TGTGCCAGCAGCTCGGGACTATCGGCCTACAATGAGCAGTTCTTC
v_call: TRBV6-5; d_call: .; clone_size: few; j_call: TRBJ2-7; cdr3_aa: CASREFSGHEQYF; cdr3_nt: TGTGCCAGCAGGGAGTTCAGTGGCCACGAGCAGTACTTC
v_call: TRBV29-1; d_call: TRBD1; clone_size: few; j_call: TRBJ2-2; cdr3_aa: CSVKSGGTGELFF; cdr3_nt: TGCAGCGTAAAATCAGGGGGCACCGGGGAGCTGTTTTTT